The 4 T cell receptor beta chains in this list originate from one sample, sequenced in a study of molecular identifiers for immune sequencing clone quantification. Via MiXCR, TCRdb re-called the PCR reads, giving one row per CDR3 protein. The data show 350,000 or so distinct CDR3 sequences, with roughly a fifth seen just once and approximately 0.8% held by the top ten. Material: naive CD8+ T cells from blood, with Jurkat cell RNA spiked in. Noted subset: FACS-sorted CD8+CD4-CCR7+CD45RA+ naive T cells. The receptor source for this set is a human donor in good health. Some libraries in this study had Jurkat cell RNA spiked in.

Turning to this clonotype: It may be a read error: a sequence one base away is much more abundant. The chain links TRBV5-6 to TRBJ1-1; D gene uncertain. This CDR3 has 16 residues. Germline assignment: CDR1 SGHDT and CDR2 YYEEEE. CDR3 DNA sequence: TGTGCCAACAGCTTGGTTCGGGGTTCTGGAAAGACTGAAGCTTTCTTT. It specifies CANSLVRGSGKTEAFF. The variable domain in full, completed from reference TRBV5-6 and TRBJ1-1, reads DAGVTQSPTHLIKTRGQQVTLRCSPKSGHDTVSWYQQALGQGPQFIFQYYEEEERQRGNFPDRFSGHQFPNYSSELNVNALLLGDSALYLCANSLVRGSGKTEAFFGQGTRLTVV.

The J gene is TRBJ2-1, the V gene TRBV9; the match to TRBD2 covers 10 bases. The CDR3 covers 16 residues. Unmatched junction bases numbered 16, after V lost 8 bases and J lost 8 bases. The germline V gene encodes CDR1 SGDLS and CDR2 YYNGEE. For the CDR3, the DNA is TGTGCCAGAAGAAACCTAGGGACTAGCGCTGATCATGAGCAGTTCTTC. Its protein is CARRNLGTSADHEQFF.

Points on this clonotype: One base away lies a much larger clone, so this may be a sequencing read error. The chain has TRBV29-1 and TRBJ1-1; D gene unclear. The germline CDR1 and CDR2 sequences are SQVTM and ANQGSEA. The CDR3 spans 12 residues. The CDR3 protein is CSAVDQNTDAFF. The CDR3 DNA reads as TGCAGCGCCGTGGACCAGAACACTGATGCTTTCTTT.

To note about this clonotype: A much larger clonotype is one base distant, so this may be a read error. The chain links TRBV12-3 or TRBV12-4 to TRBJ2-6; maybe TRBD1 (5 bases). The CDR3 extends over 19 amino acids. Between the trimmed V and J ends, which lost 8 bases and 0 bases, there was a span of 23 bases. CDR3 coding DNA: TGTGCCAGCGGTCCGCTACAGGTGAGAGCCGTCTCTGGGGCCAACGTCCTGACTTTC. Its protein product is CASGPLQVRAVSGANVLTF.